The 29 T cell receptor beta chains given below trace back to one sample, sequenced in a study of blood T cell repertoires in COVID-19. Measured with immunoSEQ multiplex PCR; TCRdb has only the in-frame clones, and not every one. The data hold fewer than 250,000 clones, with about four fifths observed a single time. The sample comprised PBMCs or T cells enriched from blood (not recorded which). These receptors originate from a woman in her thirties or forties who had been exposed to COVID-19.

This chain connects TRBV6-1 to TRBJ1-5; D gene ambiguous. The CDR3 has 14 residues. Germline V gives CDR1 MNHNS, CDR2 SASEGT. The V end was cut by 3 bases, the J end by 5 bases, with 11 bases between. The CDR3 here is CASSDTHPYQPQHF. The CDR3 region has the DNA TGTGCCAGCAGTGACACACACCCCTATCAGCCCCAGCATTTT.

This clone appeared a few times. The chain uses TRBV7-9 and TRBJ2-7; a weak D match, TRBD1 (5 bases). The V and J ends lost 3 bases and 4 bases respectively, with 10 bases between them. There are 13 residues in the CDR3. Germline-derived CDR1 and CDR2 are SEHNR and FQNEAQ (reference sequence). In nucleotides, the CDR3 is TGTGCCAGCAGCTTCGATAGGGGTTACGAGCAGTACTTC. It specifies CASSFDRGYEQYF.

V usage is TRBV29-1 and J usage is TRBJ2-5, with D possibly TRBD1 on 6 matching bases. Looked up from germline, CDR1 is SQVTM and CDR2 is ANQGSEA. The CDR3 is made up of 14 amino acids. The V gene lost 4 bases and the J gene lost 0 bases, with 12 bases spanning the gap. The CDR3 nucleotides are TGCAGCGTTGTCACCCAGGGGTACCAAGAGACCCAGTACTTC. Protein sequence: CSVVTQGYQETQYF.

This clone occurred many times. This CDR3 reads CASSTQVDTEAFF. CDR3 bases: TGTGCCAGCAGCACCCAGGTCGACACTGAAGCTTTCTTT. This rearrangement joins TRBV7-2 to TRBJ1-1; D not resolved. The V end lost 5 bases, the J end lost 3 bases, and 10 bases lay between the germline ends. This CDR3 contains 13 residues. Germline V gene data show CDR1 as SGHTA and CDR2 as FQGNSA. The full variable domain, with the rest looked up from reference TRBV7-2 and TRBJ1-1, is GAGVSQSPSNKVTEKGKDVELRCDPISGHTALYWYRQSLGQGLEFLIYFQGNSAPDKSGLPSDRFSAERTGGSVSTLTIQRTQQEDSAVYLCASSTQVDTEAFFGQGTRLTVV.

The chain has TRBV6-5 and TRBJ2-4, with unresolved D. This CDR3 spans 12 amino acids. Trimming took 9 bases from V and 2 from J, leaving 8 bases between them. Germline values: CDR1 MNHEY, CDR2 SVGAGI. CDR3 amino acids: CAREISKNIQYF. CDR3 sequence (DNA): TGTGCCAGAGAGATTTCCAAAAACATTCAGTACTTC.

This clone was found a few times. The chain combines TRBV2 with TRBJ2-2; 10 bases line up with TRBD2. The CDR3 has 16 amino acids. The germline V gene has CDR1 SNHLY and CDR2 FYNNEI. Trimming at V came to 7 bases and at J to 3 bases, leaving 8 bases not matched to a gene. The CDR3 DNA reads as TGTGCCAGCAATGCTCAGCGGGGGGGCCACACCGGGGAGCTGTTTTTT. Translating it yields CASNAQRGGHTGELFF.

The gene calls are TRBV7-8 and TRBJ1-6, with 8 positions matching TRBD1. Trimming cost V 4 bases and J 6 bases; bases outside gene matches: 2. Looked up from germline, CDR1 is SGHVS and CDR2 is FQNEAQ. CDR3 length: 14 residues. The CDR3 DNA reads TGTGCCAGCAGCTCCGGACAGGGTAATTCACCCCTCCACTTT. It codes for CASSSGQGNSPLHF.

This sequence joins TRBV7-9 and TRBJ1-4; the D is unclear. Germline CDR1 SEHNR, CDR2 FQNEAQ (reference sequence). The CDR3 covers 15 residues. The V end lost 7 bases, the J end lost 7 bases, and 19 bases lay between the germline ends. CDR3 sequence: CASTQIEASSEKLFF. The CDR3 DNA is TGTGCCAGCACCCAAATCGAGGCCTCGAGTGAAAAACTGTTTTTT.

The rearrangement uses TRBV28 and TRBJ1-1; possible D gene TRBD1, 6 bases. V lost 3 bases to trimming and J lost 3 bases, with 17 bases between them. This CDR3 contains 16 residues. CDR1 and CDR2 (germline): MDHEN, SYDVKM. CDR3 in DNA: TGTGCCAGCAGTTTTGGGGGCGTAGTTGAGGACACTGAAGCTTTCTTT. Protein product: CASSFGGVVEDTEAFF.

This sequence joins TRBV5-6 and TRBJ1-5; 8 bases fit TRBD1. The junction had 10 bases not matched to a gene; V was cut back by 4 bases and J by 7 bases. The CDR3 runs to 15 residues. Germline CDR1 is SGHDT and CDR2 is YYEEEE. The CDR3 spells CASSTGTGSSQPQHF. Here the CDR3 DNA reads TGTGCCAGCAGCACGGGGACAGGTAGTAGCCAGCCCCAGCATTTT.

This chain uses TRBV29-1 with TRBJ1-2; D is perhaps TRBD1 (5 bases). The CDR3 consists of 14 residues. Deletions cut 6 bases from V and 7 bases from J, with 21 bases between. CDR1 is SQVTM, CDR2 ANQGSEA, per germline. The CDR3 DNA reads TGCAGCGTCCCCCTCGGCCGGGGGAGGGGTGGCTACACCTTC. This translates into CSVPLGRGRGGYTF.

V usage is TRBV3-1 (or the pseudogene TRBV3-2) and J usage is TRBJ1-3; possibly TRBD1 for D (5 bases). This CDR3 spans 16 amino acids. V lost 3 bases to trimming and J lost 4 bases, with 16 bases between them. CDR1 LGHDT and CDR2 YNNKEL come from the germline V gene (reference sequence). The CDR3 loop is CASSHRASRAGNTIYF. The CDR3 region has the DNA TGTGCCAGCAGCCACAGAGCGTCCAGGGCAGGAAACACCATATATTTT.

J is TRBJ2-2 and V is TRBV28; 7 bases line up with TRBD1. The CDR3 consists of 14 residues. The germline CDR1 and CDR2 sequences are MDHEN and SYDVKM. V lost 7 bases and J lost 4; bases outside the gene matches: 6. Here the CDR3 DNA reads TGTGCCAGCAATCCGAGGGGGCCCACCGGGGAGCTGTTTTTT. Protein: CASNPRGPTGELFF. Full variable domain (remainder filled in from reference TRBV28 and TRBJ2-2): DVKVTQSSRYLVKRTGEKVFLECVQDMDHENMFWYRQDPGLGLRLIYFSYDVKMKEKGDIPEGYSVSREKKERFSLILESASTNQTSMYLCASNPRGPTGELFFGEGSRLTVL.

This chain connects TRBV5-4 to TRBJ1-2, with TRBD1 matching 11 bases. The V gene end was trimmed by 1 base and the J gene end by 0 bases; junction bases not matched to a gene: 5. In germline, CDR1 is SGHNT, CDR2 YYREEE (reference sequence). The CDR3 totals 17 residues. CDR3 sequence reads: CASSLPGQGVANYGYTF. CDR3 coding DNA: TGTGCCAGCAGCTTGCCGGGACAGGGGGTCGCTAACTATGGCTACACCTTC.

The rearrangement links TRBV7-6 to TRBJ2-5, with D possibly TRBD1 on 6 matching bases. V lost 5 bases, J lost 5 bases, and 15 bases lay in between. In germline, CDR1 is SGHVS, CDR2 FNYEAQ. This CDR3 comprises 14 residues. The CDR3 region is CASSQDSLGETQYF. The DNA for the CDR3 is TGTGCCAGCAGCCAGGACAGCCTAGGGGAGACCCAGTACTTC.

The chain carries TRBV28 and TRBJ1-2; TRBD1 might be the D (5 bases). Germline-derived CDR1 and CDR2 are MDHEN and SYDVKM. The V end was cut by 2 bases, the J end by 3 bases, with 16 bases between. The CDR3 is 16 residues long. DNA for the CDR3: TGTGCCAGCAGTTTACCGGGCGGGACCGACCACTATGGCTACACCTTC. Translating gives CASSLPGGTDHYGYTF.

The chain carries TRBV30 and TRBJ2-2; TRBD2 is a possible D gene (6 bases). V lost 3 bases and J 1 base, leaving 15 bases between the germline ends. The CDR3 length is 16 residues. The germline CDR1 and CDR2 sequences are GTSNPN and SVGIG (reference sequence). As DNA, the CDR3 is TGTGCCTGGAGAGTGCGGGGACCCGAGAACACCGGGGAGCTGTTTTTT. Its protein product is CAWRVRGPENTGELFF. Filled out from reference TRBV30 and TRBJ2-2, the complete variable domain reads SQTIHQWPATLVQPVGSPLSLECTVEGTSNPNLYWYRQAAGRGLQLLFYSVGIGQISSEVPQNLSASRPQDRQFILSSKKLLLSDSGFYLCAWRVRGPENTGELFFGEGSRLTVL.

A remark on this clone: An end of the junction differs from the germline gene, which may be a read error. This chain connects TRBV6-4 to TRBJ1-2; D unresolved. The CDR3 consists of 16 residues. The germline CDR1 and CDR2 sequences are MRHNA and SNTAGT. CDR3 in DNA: TGTGCCAGCAGCCCAAAAGCACGGGGTCGTCCTTATGCCTACACCTTC. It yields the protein CASSPKARGRPYAYTF.

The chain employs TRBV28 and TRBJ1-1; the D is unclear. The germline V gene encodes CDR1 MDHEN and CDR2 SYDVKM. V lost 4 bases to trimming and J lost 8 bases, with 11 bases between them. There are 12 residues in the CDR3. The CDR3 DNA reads TGTGCCAGCAGTTCCCAGATCCCCGAAGCTTTCTTT. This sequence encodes CASSSQIPEAFF.

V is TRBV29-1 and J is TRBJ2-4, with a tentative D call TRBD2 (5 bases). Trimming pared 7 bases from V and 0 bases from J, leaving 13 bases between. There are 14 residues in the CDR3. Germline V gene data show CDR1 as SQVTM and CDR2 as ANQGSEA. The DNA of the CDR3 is TGCAGCGCTATCGGGGTTCAAGCCAAAAACATTCAGTACTTC. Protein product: CSAIGVQAKNIQYF.

The CDR3 loop is CASSHSGGGDEKLFF. The CDR3 nucleotides read TGTGCCAGCTCGCATTCAGGGGGCGGCGATGAAAAACTGTTTTTT. The rearrangement joins TRBV18 to TRBJ1-4; the match to TRBD1 covers 8 bases. J lost 6 bases, V lost 6 bases, and 9 bases had no gene match. Germline assignment: CDR1 KGHSH and CDR2 LQKENI. The CDR3 covers 15 residues.

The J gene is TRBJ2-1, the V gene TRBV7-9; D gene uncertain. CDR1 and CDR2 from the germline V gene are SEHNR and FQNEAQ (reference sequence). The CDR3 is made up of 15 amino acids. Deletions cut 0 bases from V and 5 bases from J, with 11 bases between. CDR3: CASSLAPTLHNEQFF. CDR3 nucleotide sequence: TGTGCCAGCAGCTTAGCGCCGACTCTACACAATGAGCAGTTCTTC. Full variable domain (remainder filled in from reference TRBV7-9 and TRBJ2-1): DTGVSQNPRHKITKRGQNVTFRCDPISEHNRLYWYRQTLGQGPEFLTYFQNEAQLEKSRLLSDRFSAERPKGSFSTLEIQRTEQGDSAMYLCASSLAPTLHNEQFFGPGTRLTVL.

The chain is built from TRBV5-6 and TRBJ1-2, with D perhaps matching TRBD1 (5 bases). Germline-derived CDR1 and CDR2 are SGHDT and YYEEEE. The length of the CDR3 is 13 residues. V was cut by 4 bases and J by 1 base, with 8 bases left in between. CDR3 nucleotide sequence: TGTGCCAGCAGCCCCGACAGTAACTATGGCTACACCTTC. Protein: CASSPDSNYGYTF. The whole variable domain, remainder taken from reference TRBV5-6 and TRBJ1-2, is DAGVTQSPTHLIKTRGQQVTLRCSPKSGHDTVSWYQQALGQGPQFIFQYYEEEERQRGNFPDRFSGHQFPNYSSELNVNALLLGDSALYLCASSPDSNYGYTFGSGTRLTVV.

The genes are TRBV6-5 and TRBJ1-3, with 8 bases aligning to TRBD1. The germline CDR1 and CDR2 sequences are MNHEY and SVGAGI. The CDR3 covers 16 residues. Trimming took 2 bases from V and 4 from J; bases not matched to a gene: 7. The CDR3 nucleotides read TGTGCCAGCAGTTACGCAACCGGGACAGGAGGAAACACCATATATTTT. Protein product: CASSYATGTGGNTIYF.

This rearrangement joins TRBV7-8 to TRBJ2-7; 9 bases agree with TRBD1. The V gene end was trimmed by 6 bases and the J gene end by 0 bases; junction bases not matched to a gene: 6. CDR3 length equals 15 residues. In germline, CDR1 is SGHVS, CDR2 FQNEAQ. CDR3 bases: TGTGCCAGCAGGTTACAGGGGGCGGGCTCCTACGAGCAGTACTTC. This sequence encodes CASRLQGAGSYEQYF.

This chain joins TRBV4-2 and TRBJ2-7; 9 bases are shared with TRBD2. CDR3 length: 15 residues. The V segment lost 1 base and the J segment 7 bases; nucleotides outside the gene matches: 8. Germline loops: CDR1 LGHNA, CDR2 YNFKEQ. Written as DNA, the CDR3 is TGTGCCAGCAGCCAAGCGGCGGGGGGGCCTGAAGAGCAGTACTTC. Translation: CASSQAAGGPEEQYF.

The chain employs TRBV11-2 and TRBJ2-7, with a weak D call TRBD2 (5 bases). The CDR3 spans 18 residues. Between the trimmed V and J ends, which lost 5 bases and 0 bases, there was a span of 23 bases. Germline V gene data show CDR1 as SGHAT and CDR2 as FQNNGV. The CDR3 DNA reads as TGTGCCAGCAGCCCCGGTAGGCGGGTGGGTTTTAGCTCCTACGAGCAGTACTTC. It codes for CASSPGRRVGFSSYEQYF.

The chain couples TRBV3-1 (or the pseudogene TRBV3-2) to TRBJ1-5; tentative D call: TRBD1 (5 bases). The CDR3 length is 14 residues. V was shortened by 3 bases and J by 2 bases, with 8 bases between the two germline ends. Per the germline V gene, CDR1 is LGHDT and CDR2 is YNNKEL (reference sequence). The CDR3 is CASSHRVGNQPQHF. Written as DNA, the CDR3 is TGTGCCAGCAGCCACAGGGTTGGCAATCAGCCCCAGCATTTT.

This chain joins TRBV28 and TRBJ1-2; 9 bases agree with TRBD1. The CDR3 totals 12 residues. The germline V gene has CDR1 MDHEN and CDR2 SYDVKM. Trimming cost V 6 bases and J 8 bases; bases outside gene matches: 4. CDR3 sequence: CASSPTGGGYTF. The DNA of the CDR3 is TGTGCCAGCAGCCCGACAGGGGGAGGCTACACCTTC.